This T cell receptor (beta chain) came from a study of blood T cell repertoires in COVID-19. Study background: The analysed material was cDNA or gDNA that came from T cells, B-cell-depleted T cells, or PBMCs.

Trimming removed 3 bases from V and 0 bases from J; junction bases left unmatched: 2. This CDR3 has 15 residues. Germline V CDR1 and CDR2: GTSNPN, SVGIG (reference sequence). In the authors' methods: Amplification of reference gene primers provided the estimated nucleated cell counts. Repertoires were generated with immunoSEQ multiplex PCR, while TCRdb's copy carries only in-frame clones and drops some. The DNA was the basis for D and trimming; V, J and clone size are from that table. The sample contains about 83,000 clones, about nine tenths of which appear only once. The genes are TRBV30 and TRBJ1-6; 7 bases fit TRBD1. Sequenced material: peripheral blood. The receptor's source is a woman aged 45-60 years with active or convalescent COVID-19. In DNA, the CDR3 is TGTGCCTGGAGGGGACAGCTCTCCTATAATTCACCCCTCCACTTT. As protein: CAWRGQLSYNSPLHF.